This T cell receptor beta chain was sequenced in a study of post-analysis software for immune sequencing data. This CDR3 region has 13 residues. V was cut by 2 bases and J by 4 bases, with 9 bases left in between. Germline V gives CDR1 SGHRS, CDR2 YFSETQ. General study results and limits: Included in a set of about 5 TRBV segments more frequent in patients than controls were TRBV5-6, TRBV5-1 and TRBV20-1. Significantly decreased normalized Chao1 diversity was recorded for multiple sclerosis patients relative to controls.

Unique molecular identifiers were built into the TCR beta cDNA libraries. TCRdb re-derived calls from the PCR reads in MiXCR, one entry per CDR3 protein. The sample holds 750,000 to 950,000 distinct CDR3 sequences, roughly 50% seen once. As for this clonotype: Its antigen is currently unknown.

The V gene is TRBV5-1, the J gene TRBJ2-5; D perhaps matches TRBD1 (6 bases). This receptor was identified in a girl aged 5-17 years with multiple sclerosis. Sequenced sample: blood. The CDR3 DNA follows: TGCGCCAGCAGCTTCAACAGGGCAGAGACCCAGTACTTC. Encoded protein: CASSFNRAETQYF.